These 18 T cell receptor beta chains share one sample of origin, sequenced in a study of shared clonotypes between healthy human individuals. Data came from immunoSEQ multiplex PCR; TCRdb stores just in-frame clones and leaves some out. The repertoire holds 2 million to 3 million clones, with 93% as singletons. Material: naive CD4+ T cells from PBMCs. The subset was: CD45RA+ positively selected. These receptors came from a man in his late teens or twenties in good health. Some clones in this sample may be carry-over from other donors' samples.

Notes on this clone: The same CDR3 can be traced to other DNA sequences in this sample. CDR3 coding DNA: TGCGCCAGCAGCTTAGCAGGGAGCGGTTCCTACGAGCAGTACTTC. This codes for CASSLAGSGSYEQYF. This sequence joins TRBV5-1 and TRBJ2-7; TRBD1 or TRBD2 may be the D gene (5 bases each). This CDR3 spans 15 amino acids. Germline CDR1 SGHRS, CDR2 YFSETQ. V lost 2 bases and J 1 base, leaving 13 bases between the germline ends.

This chain connects TRBV5-6 to TRBJ2-1, with 7 bases identical to TRBD2. From germline, CDR1 is SGHDT and CDR2 YYEEEE. V shed 5 bases and J 3 bases; nucleotides not matched to a gene: 8. The CDR3 sequence is 15 residues long. Written as DNA, the CDR3 is TGTGCCAGCAGGGCGCGGGACTACCTCTACAATGAGCAGTTCTTC. Translation: CASRARDYLYNEQFF. The whole variable domain, filled in from reference TRBV5-6 and TRBJ2-1, reads DAGVTQSPTHLIKTRGQQVTLRCSPKSGHDTVSWYQQALGQGPQFIFQYYEEEERQRGNFPDRFSGHQFPNYSSELNVNALLLGDSALYLCASRARDYLYNEQFFGPGTRLTVL.

The chain has TRBV23-1 and TRBJ2-4; 9 nucleotides align to TRBD1. TRBV23-1 counts as an open reading frame of uncertain function. Trimming cost V 2 bases and J 0 bases; bases outside gene matches: 11. The CDR3 runs to 19 residues. CDR3 loop: CASSQPQGAEPLAKNIQYF. Written as DNA, the CDR3 is TGCGCCAGCAGTCAACCACAGGGGGCCGAACCACTAGCCAAAAACATTCAGTACTTC.

This clone was recorded a few times. The chain joins TRBV7-3 to TRBJ2-7, with D hard to call. Trimming cost V 6 bases and J 3 bases, with 12 bases left between them. CDR1 is SGHTA, CDR2 FQGTGA, per germline. This CDR3 has 13 residues. This CDR3 is CASSRSAHYEQYF. DNA of the CDR3: TGTGCCAGCAGTCGATCGGCCCACTACGAGCAGTACTTC.

Turning to this clone: Other nucleotide sequences in the sample specify the same CDR3. This chain joins TRBV6-5 and TRBJ2-6; D is uncertain. Germline CDR1 and CDR2: MNHEY and SVGAGI. The CDR3 extends over 13 amino acids. Trimming shortened V by 9 bases and J by 2 bases, and 8 bases separated the two germline ends. CDR3 amino acids: CASRAPGANVLTF. In DNA form, the CDR3 reads TGTGCCAGTAGAGCGCCTGGGGCCAACGTCCTGACTTTC.

V and J are TRBV4-2 and TRBJ1-2, with a weak D call TRBD1 (5 bases). Trimming took off 2 bases at V and 5 bases at J, with 15 bases between the two ends. The germline CDR1 and CDR2 sequences are LGHNA and YNFKEQ. The CDR3 runs 15 residues. CDR3 nucleotides: TGTGCCAGCAGCCAAAACTACGGGACGGTGTATGGCTACACCTTC. Translating it yields CASSQNYGTVYGYTF.

This clone was recorded once. The chain uses TRBV18 and TRBJ2-3, with TRBD2 matching 14 bases. V lost 3 bases to trimming and J lost 4 bases; unmatched junction nucleotides: 6. The germline CDR1 and CDR2 sequences are KGHSH and LQKENI. The CDR3 is 17 residues long. The CDR3 loop is CASSPGLAGAIADTQYF. DNA of the CDR3: TGTGCCAGCTCACCGGGACTAGCGGGAGCTATCGCAGATACGCAGTATTTT. Using reference TRBV18 and TRBJ2-3 for the parts outside the CDR3, the full variable domain is NAGVMQNPRHLVRRRGQEARLRCSPMKGHSHVYWYRQLPEEGLKFMVYLQKENIIDESGMPKERFSAEFPKEGPSILRIQQVVRGDSAAYFCASSPGLAGAIADTQYFGPGTRLTVL.

This chain uses TRBV18 with TRBJ1-1; a possible D gene is TRBD1 (5 bases). The CDR3 contains 15 residues. Looked up from germline, CDR1 is KGHSH and CDR2 is LQKENI. The V end was cut by 1 base, the J end by 3 bases, with 12 bases between. The CDR3 sequence is CASSPQGRFDTEAFF. The CDR3 nucleotides read TGTGCCAGCTCACCACAGGGGCGGTTCGACACTGAAGCTTTCTTT. The entire variable domain, with the rest obtained from reference TRBV18 and TRBJ1-1, is as follows: NAGVMQNPRHLVRRRGQEARLRCSPMKGHSHVYWYRQLPEEGLKFMVYLQKENIIDESGMPKERFSAEFPKEGPSILRIQQVVRGDSAAYFCASSPQGRFDTEAFFGQGTRLTVV.

The V call is TRBV9, the J call TRBJ2-5; a possible D gene is TRBD1 (6 bases). V lost 0 bases, J lost 0 bases, and 12 bases lay in between. The CDR3 covers 16 residues. Germline V gene lookup returns CDR1 SGDLS and CDR2 YYNGEE. This chain's CDR3 is CASSVGPGVHQETQYF. CDR3 DNA sequence: TGTGCCAGCAGCGTAGGTCCAGGGGTCCACCAAGAGACCCAGTACTTC.

Only one count was recorded for this clone. CDR3 bases: TGTGCCAGCTCACCCTCCCGGCAGGTTGCTAATGAAAAACTGTTTTTT. Amino acid sequence: CASSPSRQVANEKLFF. V usage is TRBV18 and J usage is TRBJ1-4; D is unclear. Germline CDR1 KGHSH, CDR2 LQKENI. V dropped 3 bases and J dropped 3 bases, with 14 bases sitting between them. CDR3 length: 16 amino acids.

The V and J genes are TRBV25-1 and TRBJ1-1; weak D call: TRBD1 (5 bases). Trimming cost V 3 bases and J 7 bases, with 18 bases left between them. The CDR3 totals 15 residues. The V gene's germline CDR1 is MGHDK and CDR2 SYGVNS. CDR3 sequence reads: CASSDTQPGKVEAFF. CDR3 nucleotide sequence: TGTGCCAGCAGTGATACCCAACCAGGGAAGGTTGAAGCTTTCTTT.

DNA for the CDR3: TGCAGCGCCGAGAGATTTAACAGGGGGAAAAGGAACAATGAGCAGTTCTTC. This translates into CSAERFNRGKRNNEQFF. The rearrangement uses TRBV29-1 and TRBJ2-1, with TRBD1 matching over 8 bases. V shed 7 bases, J shed 5 bases, and the junction held 19 bases outside the gene matches. The CDR3 spans 17 residues. Germline CDR1 and CDR2: SQVTM and ANQGSEA.

V is TRBV5-1 and J is TRBJ2-5, with D uncertain. Germline V gene sequence: CDR1 SGHRS, CDR2 YFSETQ. The CDR3 extends over 14 amino acids. The V end lost 1 base, the J end lost 1 base, and 8 bases lay between the germline ends. The CDR3 sequence is CASSLSTLQETQYF. The CDR3 region has the DNA TGCGCCAGCAGCTTGAGCACTCTCCAAGAGACCCAGTACTTC.

The rearrangement uses TRBV21-1 and TRBJ1-2. TRBV21-1 is shown as a pseudogene. The CDR3 extends over 13 amino acids. As DNA, the CDR3 is TGTGCCAGCAGCAAGGCAGGACGGCGGGGCTACACCTTC. It encodes CASSKAGRRGYTF.

The J gene is TRBJ2-7, the V gene TRBV30; 10 nucleotides line up with TRBD1. The CDR3 sequence is 13 residues long. The V and J ends lost 4 bases and 3 bases, in that order; junction bases with no gene match: 3. Germline V CDR1 and CDR2: GTSNPN, SVGIG (reference sequence). Written as DNA, the CDR3 is TGTGCCTGGAAAAGGGACAGGGGCTACGAGCAGTACTTC. Protein sequence: CAWKRDRGYEQYF.

This chain connects TRBV15 to TRBJ2-7; D is ambiguous. This CDR3 comprises 13 residues. Germline V gene lookup returns CDR1 LNHNV and CDR2 YYDKDF (reference sequence). V shed 0 bases and J shed 6 bases, with 9 bases lying between them. Here the CDR3 reads CATSRDVGSEQYF. Written as DNA, the CDR3 is TGTGCCACCAGCAGAGATGTTGGGTCCGAGCAGTACTTC.

The V call is TRBV11-2, the J call TRBJ2-7, with 11 bases lining up with TRBD2. CDR3 length: 17 residues. The V gene's germline CDR1 is SGHAT and CDR2 FQNNGV. The V and J ends lost 5 bases and 1 base, in that order; junction bases with no gene match: 10. The CDR3 DNA is TGTGCCAGCAGCCCCCGTTTAGCGGGAGGGCTTTCCTACGAGCAGTACTTC. This codes for CASSPRLAGGLSYEQYF.

In regard to this clone: This CDR3 is also generated by other DNA sequences in the sample. This chain uses TRBV9 with TRBJ2-2; no definite D call. The CDR3 consists of 13 residues. The germline V gene has CDR1 SGDLS and CDR2 YYNGEE. The V and J ends lost 0 bases and 4 bases respectively, with 4 bases between them. CDR3 DNA: TGTGCCAGCAGCGTAGTGACCACCGGGGAGCTGTTTTTT. Its translation: CASSVVTTGELFF.